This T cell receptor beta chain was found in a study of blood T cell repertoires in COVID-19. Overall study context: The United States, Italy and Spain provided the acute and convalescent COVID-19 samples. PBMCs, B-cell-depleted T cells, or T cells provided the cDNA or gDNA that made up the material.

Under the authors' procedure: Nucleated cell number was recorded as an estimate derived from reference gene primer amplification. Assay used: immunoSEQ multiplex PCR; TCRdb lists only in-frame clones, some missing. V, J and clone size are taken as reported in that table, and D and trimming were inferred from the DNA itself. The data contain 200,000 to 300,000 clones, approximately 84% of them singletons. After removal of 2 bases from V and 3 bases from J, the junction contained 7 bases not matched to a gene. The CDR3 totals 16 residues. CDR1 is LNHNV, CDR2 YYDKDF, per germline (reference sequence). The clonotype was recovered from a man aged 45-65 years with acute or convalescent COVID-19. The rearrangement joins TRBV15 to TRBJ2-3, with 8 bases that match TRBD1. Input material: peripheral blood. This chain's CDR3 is CATSRSQGDGTDTQYF. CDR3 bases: TGTGCCACCAGCAGATCACAGGGGGACGGGACAGATACGCAGTATTTT. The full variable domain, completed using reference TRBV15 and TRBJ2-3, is DAMVIQNPRYQVTQFGKPVTLSCSQTLNHNVMYWYQQKSSQAPKLLFHYYDKDFNNEADTPDNFQSRRPNTSFCFLDIRSPGLGDTAMYLCATSRSQGDGTDTQYFGPGTRLTVL.